One sample yielded the 18 T cell receptor beta chains listed below, sequenced in a study of control samples from healthy donors and cancer patients. TCRdb's copy holds only in-frame clones and misses some; the assay was immunoSEQ multiplex PCR. The data hold some 130,000 clones, with about 93% observed a single time. Source material: PBMCs. The receptors derive from a man in his fifties or sixties with head and neck cancer.

The V and J genes are TRBV5-6 and TRBJ2-3, with D uncertain. Germline V lookup: CDR1 SGHDT, CDR2 YYEEEE. Between the trimmed V and J ends, which lost 0 bases and 0 bases, there was a span of 5 bases. The CDR3 contains 14 residues. The CDR3 DNA is TGTGCCAGCAGCTTGGGATCTAGCACAGATACGCAGTATTTT. This codes for CASSLGSSTDTQYF.

This clone appeared once. The V and J genes are TRBV7-6 and TRBJ2-2; D unresolved. Germline-derived CDR1 and CDR2 are SGHVS and FNYEAQ. Trimming left V 3 bases short and J 2 bases short, with 10 bases between. The CDR3 has 15 amino acids. Here the CDR3 DNA reads TGTGCCAGCAGCTTCACGCACATCAACACCGGGGAGCTGTTTTTT. This codes for CASSFTHINTGELFF.

V usage is TRBV7-2 and J usage is TRBJ1-2; D remains unclear. The germline V and J ends were trimmed by 0 bases and 6 bases, with 14 bases remaining between them. CDR1 is SGHTA and CDR2 is FQGNSA in the germline V gene. The CDR3 is 15 amino acids. CDR3 sequence reads: CASSLAPAVTHGYTF. The CDR3 nucleotides are TGTGCCAGCAGCTTAGCGCCCGCCGTAACGCATGGCTACACCTTC.

This clone was observed a handful of times. This chain links TRBV12-3 or TRBV12-4 with TRBJ1-2; D ambiguous. The CDR3 contains 12 residues. Trimming shortened V by 6 bases and J by 4 bases, and 9 bases separated the two germline ends. The CDR3 DNA follows: TGTGCCAGCAGCCTCGGACCCTATGGCTACACCTTC. Translation gives CASSLGPYGYTF.

The V and J genes are TRBV7-9 and TRBJ2-7; D is uncertain. The CDR3 totals 12 residues. The germline gives CDR1 SEHNR, CDR2 FQNEAQ (reference sequence). V was cut by 7 bases and J by 0 bases, with 7 bases left in between. The CDR3 reads CASNTLSYEQYF. CDR3 in DNA: TGTGCCAGCAACACTCTCTCCTACGAGCAGTACTTC.

V and J are TRBV4-1 and TRBJ2-7; TRBD2 might be the D (7 bases). The germline gives CDR1 MGHRA, CDR2 YSYEKL. The V gene lost 4 bases and the J gene lost 7 bases, with 23 bases spanning the gap. The CDR3 has 16 residues. CDR3 residues: CASSPRTGSGRGEQYF. The CDR3 DNA is TGCGCCAGCAGCCCCCGGACCGGGTCGGGGAGGGGGGAGCAGTACTTC.

The rearrangement links TRBV5-1 to TRBJ1-3; unclear D gene. This CDR3 is 16 amino acids long. Germline values: CDR1 SGHRS, CDR2 YFSETQ. V lost 0 bases, J lost 0 bases, and 10 bases lay in between. In DNA form, the CDR3 reads TGCGCCAGCAGCTTGGTTAATCGGGACTCTGGAAACACCATATATTTT. Protein product: CASSLVNRDSGNTIYF.

This clone was seen only once. The chain is built from TRBV2 and TRBJ2-2; no reliable D call. Deletions cut 7 bases from V and 3 bases from J, with 15 bases between. There are 15 residues in the CDR3. CDR1 is SNHLY, CDR2 FYNNEI, per germline. The CDR3 nucleotides are TGTGCCAGCAAGGGCCAAGCATTGTACACCGGGGAGCTGTTTTTT. Amino acid sequence: CASKGQALYTGELFF.

This clone was recorded only once. The rearrangement joins TRBV4-3 to TRBJ2-2, with 8 bases lining up with TRBD2. Losses at the gene ends were 3 bases for V and 5 bases for J; bases not matched to a gene: 11. This CDR3 is built from 17 residues. CDR1 LGHNA and CDR2 YSLEER come from the germline V gene. The CDR3 loop is CASSQSLSGGGTGELFF. CDR3 DNA: TGCGCCAGCAGCCAGAGCTTAAGCGGGGGTGGAACCGGGGAGCTGTTTTTT.

The chain combines TRBV4-3 with TRBJ2-7, with 7 bases matching TRBD1. The CDR3 is made up of 13 amino acids. V was clipped by 1 base and J by 6 bases; unmatched bases: 3. CDR1 is LGHNA, CDR2 YSLEER, per germline. CDR3 residues: CASSQAQGSEQYF. DNA for the CDR3: TGCGCCAGCAGCCAAGCACAGGGGTCCGAGCAGTACTTC.

V gene TRBV27 combines with J gene TRBJ2-1, with 10 bases matching TRBD2. Germline loops: CDR1 MNHEY, CDR2 SMNVEV (reference sequence). The CDR3 consists of 15 residues. With 5 bases clipped from V and 5 bases from J, the junction kept 6 bases outside the gene matches. The CDR3 sequence: CASSPWTSGNNEQFF. CDR3 nucleotide sequence: TGTGCCAGCAGTCCATGGACTAGCGGAAACAATGAGCAGTTCTTC.

The rearrangement uses TRBV30 and TRBJ2-1, with 7 bases lining up with TRBD1. This CDR3 is 14 amino acids long. V dropped 2 bases and J dropped 3; count of bases not matched to a gene: 4. CDR1 and CDR2 from the germline V gene are GTSNPN and SVGIG (reference sequence). CDR3 in amino acids: CAWSSRDSYNEQFF. For the CDR3, the DNA is TGTGCCTGGAGTAGCCGGGACAGCTACAATGAGCAGTTCTTC.

V is TRBV13 and J is TRBJ2-1; 7 bases line up with TRBD1. V shed 0 bases, J shed 4 bases, and the junction held 3 bases outside the gene matches. This CDR3 spans 15 amino acids. Germline CDR1 is PRHDT and CDR2 is FYEKMQ (reference sequence). Written as DNA, the CDR3 is TGTGCCAGCAGCTTAGGGGACAGGTTATACAATGAGCAGTTCTTC. It specifies CASSLGDRLYNEQFF.

CDR3 residues: CASSYVTNYGYTF. The CDR3 DNA reads as TGTGCCAGCAGTTACGTGACCAACTATGGCTACACCTTC. The gene calls are TRBV6-2 or TRBV6-3 and TRBJ1-2; D call uncertain. Germline values: CDR1 MNHEY, CDR2 SVGEGT. The CDR3 has 13 amino acids. The V end lost 2 bases, the J end lost 2 bases, and 6 bases lay between the germline ends.

The V call is TRBV4-2, the J call TRBJ2-1; 13 bases are shared with TRBD2. V trimming: 3 bases; J trimming: 8 bases; junction bases outside the gene matches: 7. The germline V gene has CDR1 LGHNA and CDR2 YNFKEQ. This CDR3 is built from 16 residues. CDR3: CASSHQTSGGRYEQFF. The CDR3 DNA reads as TGTGCCAGCAGCCACCAGACTAGCGGGGGGAGGTATGAGCAGTTCTTC.

The genes are TRBV24-1 and TRBJ2-7, with 9 bases fitting TRBD1. After removal of 2 bases from V and 7 bases from J, the junction contained 8 bases not matched to a gene. Germline V gene data show CDR1 as KGHDR and CDR2 as SFDVKD. The CDR3 consists of 15 residues. The CDR3 nucleotides are TGTGCCACCAGTGATTCCGGGACAGGGCCGCGAGAGCAGTACTTC. This sequence encodes CATSDSGTGPREQYF.

The rearrangement joins TRBV6-2 or TRBV6-3 to TRBJ1-2; 11 nucleotides agree with TRBD1. The CDR3 loop spans 15 amino acids. The germline CDR1 and CDR2 sequences are MNHEY and SVGEGT. Trimming removed 5 bases from V and 7 bases from J; junction bases left unmatched: 9. CDR3 nucleotides: TGTGCCAGCAGTAATTCCGGGACAGGGGGACGTGGCTACACCTTC. Residues: CASSNSGTGGRGYTF.

The V and J genes are TRBV2 and TRBJ2-6; maybe TRBD2 (7 bases). Trimming stripped 10 bases from V and 2 bases from J, with 21 bases between. The CDR3 runs 17 residues. In germline, CDR1 is SNHLY, CDR2 FYNNEI. DNA for the CDR3: TGTGCCACCAGGGAGGGGGACGGGATCCCTGGGGCCAACGTCCTGACTTTC. As protein: CATREGDGIPGANVLTF. Drawing the rest from reference TRBV2 and TRBJ2-6, the complete variable domain is EPEVTQTPSHQVTQMGQEVILRCVPISNHLYFYWYRQILGQKVEFLVSFYNNEISEKSEIFDDQFSVERPDGSNFTLKIRSTKLEDSAMYFCATREGDGIPGANVLTFGAGSRLTVL.